The 30 T cell receptor beta chains below come from one sample, sequenced in a study of CD8+CD57+ T cells in acquired aplastic anemia. The study profiled TCR beta VDJ and CDR3 using genomic DNA as template. TCRdb recomputed calls from the reads with MiXCR, one row per CDR3 protein. The sample consists of some 150,000 distinct CDR3 sequences, 70% to 80% of them appearing once. Sequenced patients had shown CD8+CD57+ cell expansion by flow cytometry. The sample taken for sequencing was sorted CD4+, CD8+, or CD8+CD57+ T cells (not recorded which) from PBMCs. The receptors were gathered from a human donor with aplastic anemia.

V gene TRBV7-2 combines with J gene TRBJ2-3; D gene unclear. Trimming stripped 6 bases from V and 10 bases from J, with 14 bases between. The germline CDR1 and CDR2 sequences are SGHTA and FQGNSA. The CDR3 runs to 12 residues. Written as DNA, the CDR3 is TGTGCCAGCAGTGTCAGTGTTAAAGCGCAGTATTTT. It codes for CASSVSVKAQYF. The variable domain in full, with the rest retrieved from reference TRBV7-2 and TRBJ2-3, is GAGVSQSPSNKVTEKGKDVELRCDPISGHTALYWYRQSLGQGLEFLIYFQGNSAPDKSGLPSDRFSAERTGGSVSTLTIQRTQQEDSAVYLCASSVSVKAQYFGPGTRLTVL.

The CDR3, as DNA: TGTGCCACCGCCGGACACCAGAACACCGGGGAGCTGTTTTTT. Its protein product is CATAGHQNTGELFF. J is TRBJ2-2 and V is TRBV24-1; D is possibly TRBD1 (5 bases). V was clipped by 9 bases and J by 1 base, with 11 bases between them. Per the germline V gene, CDR1 is KGHDR and CDR2 is SFDVKD. CDR3 length equals 14 residues.

Remarks on this clonotype: Sequence at one end of the junction differs from germline and may be a read error. V gene TRBV2 combines with J gene TRBJ2-3; 14 bases are a match to TRBD2. Germline CDR1 SNHLY, CDR2 FYNNEI. The CDR3 covers 18 residues. CDR3 nucleotides: TGTGCCAGCATGGGACTAGCGGGAGCCGGGGAATTGACAGATGCGCAGTATTTT. Amino acid sequence: CASMGLAGAGELTDAQYF.

This clonotype was counted once. The gene calls are TRBV2 and TRBJ1-1; 7 nucleotides match TRBD1. The CDR3 is 15 amino acids. Germline V gives CDR1 SNHLY, CDR2 FYNNEI. Trimming took 6 bases from V and 4 from J; bases not matched to a gene: 11. The DNA of the CDR3 is TGTGCCAGCAGCCCGATGACAGGGTTGGGCACTGAAGCTTTCTTT. Translation: CASSPMTGLGTEAFF.

In this sample, this clonotype turned up once. The rearrangement uses TRBV19 and TRBJ2-1; weak D call: TRBD2 (6 bases). Germline CDR1 and CDR2: LNHDA and SQIVND (reference sequence). This CDR3 contains 14 residues. V lost 4 bases, J lost 2 bases, and 9 bases lay in between. The DNA for the CDR3 is TGTGCCAGTAGTAAGGGCGGGGCCTACAATGAGCAGTTCTTC. Translated: CASSKGGAYNEQFF.

The chain recombines TRBV7-9 with TRBJ2-5; D possibly matches TRBD1 or TRBD2 (6 bases each). The CDR3 sequence is 20 residues long. Trimming removed 1 base at V and 0 bases at J, with 24 bases between. Germline V gene sequence: CDR1 SEHNR, CDR2 FQNEAQ (reference sequence). The CDR3 reads CASSLVGGGLGGRDQETQYF. CDR3 bases: TGTGCCAGCAGCTTAGTAGGAGGGGGGCTCGGGGGCCGTGACCAAGAGACCCAGTACTTC.

This sequence joins TRBV19 and TRBJ1-2, with 7 bases identical to TRBD1. Germline CDR1 LNHDA, CDR2 SQIVND (reference sequence). The CDR3 consists of 15 residues. V was clipped by 5 bases and J by 4 bases; unmatched bases: 10. The CDR3 spells CASSPTGTDPYGYTF. CDR3 DNA sequence: TGTGCCAGTAGTCCCACCGGGACAGACCCCTATGGCTACACCTTC.

The chain recombines TRBV15 with TRBJ2-5; 7 nucleotides line up with TRBD2. The germline V gene has CDR1 LNHNV and CDR2 YYDKDF (reference sequence). V trimming: 0 bases; J trimming: 0 bases; junction bases outside the gene matches: 1. The CDR3 has 15 amino acids. The CDR3 loop reads CATSRDAGDQETQYF. CDR3 DNA sequence: TGTGCCACCAGCAGAGATGCGGGGGACCAAGAGACCCAGTACTTC.

V usage is TRBV20-1 and J usage is TRBJ2-1; D remains ambiguous. Germline CDR1 DFQATT, CDR2 SNEGSKA (reference sequence). The germline V and J ends were trimmed by 0 bases and 2 bases, with 14 bases remaining between them. The CDR3 is made up of 16 amino acids. CDR3 nucleotides: TGCAGTGCTAGAGATCTCCAGTGGGCACCCTACAATGAGCAGTTCTTC. Translating gives CSARDLQWAPYNEQFF.

The chain combines TRBV7-8 with TRBJ2-5, with 9 bases aligning to TRBD2. The V and J ends lost 0 bases and 5 bases, in that order; junction bases with no gene match: 4. The germline V gene encodes CDR1 SGHVS and CDR2 FQNEAQ. This CDR3 contains 15 residues. CDR3 sequence (DNA): TGTGCCAGCAGCTTAGCGCGGCTAGCGGGGGAGACCCAGTACTTC. Translation gives CASSLARLAGETQYF.

This chain connects TRBV7-8 to TRBJ1-6; TRBD1 is a possible D gene (6 bases). This CDR3 comprises 14 residues. V was clipped by 4 bases and J by 8 bases, with 12 bases between them. CDR1 is SGHVS and CDR2 is FQNEAQ in the germline V gene. The CDR3 loop is CASSSTGLHSPLHF. CDR3 bases: TGTGCCAGCAGCTCGACAGGATTACATTCACCCCTCCACTTT. Full variable domain (remainder filled in from reference TRBV7-8 and TRBJ1-6): GAGVSQSPRYKVAKRGQDVALRCDPISGHVSLFWYQQALGQGPEFLTYFQNEAQLDKSGLPSDRFFAERPEGSVSTLKIQRTQQEDSAVYLCASSSTGLHSPLHFGNGTRLTVT.

The J gene is TRBJ2-2, the V gene TRBV2, with D perhaps matching TRBD1 or TRBD2 (5 bases each). The germline V gene has CDR1 SNHLY and CDR2 FYNNEI. V shed 7 bases and J shed 2 bases, with 14 bases lying between them. The CDR3 consists of 15 residues. CDR3 coding DNA: TGTGCCAGCACCTTCGAGGGGCCCAACACCGGGGAGCTGTTTTTT. Translated: CASTFEGPNTGELFF.

This clonotype came up a few times. This rearrangement joins TRBV13 to TRBJ1-1; D is ambiguous. The CDR3 totals 12 residues. V shed 2 bases and J shed 1 base, with 2 bases lying between them. In germline, CDR1 is PRHDT, CDR2 FYEKMQ (reference sequence). The CDR3 nucleotides are TGTGCCAGCAGCTTACCGAACACTGAAGCTTTCTTT. This sequence encodes CASSLPNTEAFF.

The V call is TRBV29-1, the J call TRBJ2-1; 11 bases line up with TRBD1. V dropped 6 bases and J dropped 7; count of bases not matched to a gene: 8. The CDR3 runs to 14 residues. Germline values: CDR1 SQVTM, CDR2 ANQGSEA. This chain's CDR3 is CSVDPGQGVNEQFF. CDR3 sequence (DNA): TGCAGCGTCGACCCGGGACAGGGGGTGAATGAGCAGTTCTTC.

V usage is TRBV25-1 and J usage is TRBJ1-1, with no clear D. Between the trimmed V and J ends, which lost 4 bases and 4 bases, there was a span of 10 bases. Germline V gives CDR1 MGHDK, CDR2 SYGVNS. The CDR3 runs to 13 residues. CDR3 protein: CASSVVSGTEAFF. The DNA for the CDR3 is TGTGCCAGCAGTGTCGTCTCAGGCACTGAAGCTTTCTTT. The whole variable domain, filled in from reference TRBV25-1 and TRBJ1-1, reads EADIYQTPRYLVIGTGKKITLECSQTMGHDKMYWYQQDPGMELHLIHYSYGVNSTEKGDLSSESTVSRIRTEHFPLTLESARPSHTSQYLCASSVVSGTEAFFGQGTRLTVV.

For this clonotype: A read error may account for a junction end that differs from germline. The V gene is TRBV5-1, the J gene TRBJ1-2, with D unclear. CDR1 is SGHRS and CDR2 is YFSETQ in the germline V gene. This CDR3 region has 14 residues. The CDR3 is CASSLALPPYAYTF. CDR3 in DNA: TGCGCCAGCAGCTTGGCCCTGCCACCCTATGCCTACACCTTC.

This sequence joins TRBV24-1 and TRBJ2-5, with 8 positions matching TRBD2. This CDR3 has 15 residues. The ends lost 6 bases at V and 2 bases at J; junction bases unmatched: 7. Germline V gene data show CDR1 as KGHDR and CDR2 as SFDVKD. CDR3: CATSFLLADQETQYF. The CDR3 DNA sequence: TGTGCCACCAGTTTTCTACTAGCGGATCAAGAGACCCAGTACTTC.

In this sample, this clonotype turned up many times. The CDR3 sequence: CASSDSGEGGYGYTF. For the CDR3, the DNA is TGTGCCAGCAGTGACTCTGGGGAGGGAGGCTATGGCTACACCTTC. The gene calls are TRBV6-4 and TRBJ1-2; D uncertain. The CDR3 consists of 15 residues. Trimming cost V 0 bases and J 4 bases, with 12 bases left between them. Germline loops: CDR1 MRHNA, CDR2 SNTAGT.

The sample holds one count of this clonotype. The rearrangement uses TRBV20-1 and TRBJ1-2, with 11 positions matching TRBD1. Unmatched junction bases numbered 5, after V lost 2 bases and J lost 0 bases. The CDR3 extends over 16 amino acids. Germline V gives CDR1 DFQATT, CDR2 SNEGSKA (reference sequence). CDR3 in amino acids: CSARWTGGASNYGYTF. In DNA form, the CDR3 reads TGCAGTGCTAGATGGACAGGGGGCGCCTCTAACTATGGCTACACCTTC.

Only a few counts were recorded for this clonotype. V is TRBV5-1 and J is TRBJ1-1; 7 bases agree with TRBD1. Unmatched junction bases numbered 6, after V lost 4 bases and J lost 9 bases. The germline V gene has CDR1 SGHRS and CDR2 YFSETQ. This CDR3 is built from 12 residues. The DNA for the CDR3 is TGCGCCAGCAGCGTTACAGGGGCCCAAGCTTTCTTT. As protein: CASSVTGAQAFF.

The V call is TRBV12-3 or TRBV12-4, the J call TRBJ1-1, with D possibly TRBD1 on 6 matching bases. Trimming left V 6 bases short and J 4 bases short, with 21 bases between. The CDR3 is made up of 16 amino acids. The CDR3 DNA reads as TGTGCCAGCAGCCAACGACCGGACAGCTTAGTCACTGAAGCTTTCTTT. It translates to CASSQRPDSLVTEAFF.

This clonotype was counted between two and nine times. The rearrangement uses TRBV6-5 and TRBJ1-6; no clear D. Germline V lookup: CDR1 MNHEY, CDR2 SVGAGI. The CDR3 consists of 16 residues. V was pared by 6 bases and J by 4 bases, with 16 bases between. The DNA of the CDR3 is TGTGCCAGCAGCTCCGACCATCCGAGTTATAATTCACCCCTCCACTTT. It translates to CASSSDHPSYNSPLHF.

The chain is built from TRBV7-3 and TRBJ2-5; the D is unclear. CDR3 length: 15 amino acids. Trimming cost V 2 bases and J 5 bases, with 15 bases left between them. Germline V gives CDR1 SGHTA, CDR2 FQGTGA. The CDR3 coding sequence is TGTGCCAGCAGCTTAGGGCGTAGGGAAAGGGAGACCCAGTACTTC. It yields the protein CASSLGRRERETQYF.

Note on this clonotype: Given the absence of the conserved phenylalanine or tryptophan at the CDR3 end, a read error is likely. This chain joins TRBV19 and TRBJ2-7; D is possibly TRBD2 (5 bases). The CDR3 spans 11 residues. The germline V and J ends were trimmed by 11 bases and 6 bases, with 14 bases remaining between them. The germline CDR1 and CDR2 sequences are LNHDA and SQIVND (reference sequence). The CDR3 spells CARVTEVEQYA. CDR3 DNA sequence: TGTGCCCGAGTCACGGAGGTCGAGCAGTACGCC.

The genes are TRBV20-1 and TRBJ2-1; no definite D call. V was shortened by 3 bases and J by 3 bases, with 9 bases between the two germline ends. CDR3 length: 13 amino acids. The germline V gene has CDR1 DFQATT and CDR2 SNEGSKA (reference sequence). The DNA of the CDR3 is TGCAGTGCTAGTCGTCTACTCTACAATGAGCAGTTCTTC. It specifies CSASRLLYNEQFF.

The chain couples TRBV15 to TRBJ1-2; tentative D call: TRBD1 (6 bases). Germline CDR1 is LNHNV and CDR2 is YYDKDF (reference sequence). V lost 5 bases and J 2 bases, leaving 12 bases between the germline ends. This CDR3 has 14 residues. CDR3 nucleotide sequence: TGTGCCACCAGCTACCGGACAGAGAACTATGGCTACACCTTC. It translates to CATSYRTENYGYTF.

This chain connects TRBV10-3 to TRBJ2-1; TRBD2 might be the D (5 bases). CDR3 length equals 16 residues. Trimming took 9 bases from V and 4 from J, leaving 22 bases between them. Germline assignment: CDR1 ENHRY and CDR2 SYGVKD. The CDR3 nucleotides read TGTGCCATTTTACAAGGACTCCCTGGTACTTACAATGAGCAGTTCTTC. Translation gives CAILQGLPGTYNEQFF.

V is TRBV10-1 and J is TRBJ1-5; D not resolved. V was clipped by 4 bases and J by 4 bases, with 8 bases between them. The CDR3 runs to 13 residues. CDR1 and CDR2 from the germline V gene are WNHNN and SYGVQD (reference sequence). The CDR3 nucleotides are TGCGCCAGCAGTGTTCGGGAGAATCAGCCCCAGCATTTT. It codes for CASSVRENQPQHF.

This chain links TRBV7-9 with TRBJ2-1; D is perhaps TRBD1 (6 bases). Germline V gene data show CDR1 as SEHNR and CDR2 as FQNEAQ (reference sequence). CDR3 length: 15 amino acids. The V end lost 1 base, the J end lost 2 bases, and 9 bases lay between the germline ends. The DNA of the CDR3 is TGTGCCAGCAGCTTAGGGGGGCGCCCCTACAATGAGCAGTTCTTC. Protein product: CASSLGGRPYNEQFF.

This chain uses TRBV10-3 with TRBJ2-7; possible D gene TRBD2, 5 bases. Trimming left V 4 bases short and J 1 base short, with 8 bases between. This CDR3 comprises 13 residues. The germline V gene encodes CDR1 ENHRY and CDR2 SYGVKD. CDR3 loop: CAISAPGSYEQYF. For the CDR3, the DNA is TGTGCCATCAGTGCGCCGGGATCCTACGAGCAGTACTTC.